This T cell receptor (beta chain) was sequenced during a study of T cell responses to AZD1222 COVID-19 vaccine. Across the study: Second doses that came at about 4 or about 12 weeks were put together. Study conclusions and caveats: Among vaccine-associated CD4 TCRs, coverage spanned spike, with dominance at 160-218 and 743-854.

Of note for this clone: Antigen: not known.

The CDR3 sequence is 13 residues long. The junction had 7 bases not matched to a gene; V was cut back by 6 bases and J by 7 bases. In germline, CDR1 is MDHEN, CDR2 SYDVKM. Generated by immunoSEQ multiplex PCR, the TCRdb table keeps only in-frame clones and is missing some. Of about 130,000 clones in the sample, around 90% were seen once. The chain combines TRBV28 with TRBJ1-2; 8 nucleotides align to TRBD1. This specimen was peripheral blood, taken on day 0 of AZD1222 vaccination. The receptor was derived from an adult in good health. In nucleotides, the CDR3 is TGTGCCAGCAGGAGGACAGGGACACGTGGCTACACCTTC. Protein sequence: CASRRTGTRGYTF.